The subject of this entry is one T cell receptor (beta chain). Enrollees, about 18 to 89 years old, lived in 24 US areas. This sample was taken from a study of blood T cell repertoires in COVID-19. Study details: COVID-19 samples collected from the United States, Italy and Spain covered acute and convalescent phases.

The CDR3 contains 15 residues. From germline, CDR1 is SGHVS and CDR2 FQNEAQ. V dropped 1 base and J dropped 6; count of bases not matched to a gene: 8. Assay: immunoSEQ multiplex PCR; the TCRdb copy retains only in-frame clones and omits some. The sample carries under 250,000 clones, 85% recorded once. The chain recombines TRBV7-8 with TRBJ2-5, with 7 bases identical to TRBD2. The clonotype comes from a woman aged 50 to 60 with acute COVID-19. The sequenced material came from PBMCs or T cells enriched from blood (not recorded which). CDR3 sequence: CASSLDGRNGQTQYF. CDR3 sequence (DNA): TGTGCCAGCAGCTTAGACGGGAGGAACGGACAGACCCAGTACTTC. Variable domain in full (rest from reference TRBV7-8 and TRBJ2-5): GAGVSQSPRYKVAKRGQDVALRCDPISGHVSLFWYQQALGQGPEFLTYFQNEAQLDKSGLPSDRFFAERPEGSVSTLKIQRTQQEDSAVYLCASSLDGRNGQTQYFGPGTRLLVL.